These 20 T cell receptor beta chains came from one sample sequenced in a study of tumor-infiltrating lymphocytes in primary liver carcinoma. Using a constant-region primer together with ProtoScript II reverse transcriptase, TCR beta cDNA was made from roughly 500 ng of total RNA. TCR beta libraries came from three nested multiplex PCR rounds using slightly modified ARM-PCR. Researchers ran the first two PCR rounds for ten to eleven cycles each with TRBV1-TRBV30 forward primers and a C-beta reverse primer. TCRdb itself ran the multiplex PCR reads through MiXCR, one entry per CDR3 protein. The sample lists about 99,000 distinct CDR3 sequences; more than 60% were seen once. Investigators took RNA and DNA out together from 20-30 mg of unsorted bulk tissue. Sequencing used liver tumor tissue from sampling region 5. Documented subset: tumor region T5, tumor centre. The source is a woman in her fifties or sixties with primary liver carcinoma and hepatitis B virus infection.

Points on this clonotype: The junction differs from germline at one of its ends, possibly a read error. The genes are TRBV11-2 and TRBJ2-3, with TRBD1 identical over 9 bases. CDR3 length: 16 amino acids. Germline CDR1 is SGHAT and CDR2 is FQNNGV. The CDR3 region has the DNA TGTACCAGCAGCCGATCGGGACAGGGACTCGCAGATACGCAGTATTTT. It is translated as CTSSRSGQGLADTQYF.

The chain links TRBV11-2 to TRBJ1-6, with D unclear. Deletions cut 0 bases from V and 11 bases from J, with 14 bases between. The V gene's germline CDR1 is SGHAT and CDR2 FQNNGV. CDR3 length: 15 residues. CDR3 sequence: CASSLDPEANPPLHF. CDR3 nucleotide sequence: TGTGCCAGCAGCTTAGACCCTGAGGCCAATCCACCCCTCCACTTT.

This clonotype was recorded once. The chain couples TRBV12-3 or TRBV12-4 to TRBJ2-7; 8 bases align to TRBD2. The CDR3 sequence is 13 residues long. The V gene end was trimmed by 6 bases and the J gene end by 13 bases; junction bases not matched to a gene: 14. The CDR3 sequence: CASSLAGSYERYF. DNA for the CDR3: TGTGCCAGCAGCCTAGCGGGTAGTTACGAGCGATACTTC.

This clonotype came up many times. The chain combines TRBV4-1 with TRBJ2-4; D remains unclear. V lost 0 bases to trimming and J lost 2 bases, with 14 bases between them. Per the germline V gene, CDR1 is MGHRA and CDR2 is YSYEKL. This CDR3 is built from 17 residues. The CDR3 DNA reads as TGCGCCAGCAGCCAAGAGTGGGTTGCCTCATCCAAAAACATTCAGTACTTC. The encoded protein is CASSQEWVASSKNIQYF.

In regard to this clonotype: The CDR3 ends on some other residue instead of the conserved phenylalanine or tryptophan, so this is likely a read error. Here the CDR3 DNA reads TGCTGCGCCCTGACTAGGGGGAGGGTAGATACGCAGTATTCT. Translating it yields CCALTRGRVDTQYS. This sequence joins TRBV29-1 and TRBJ2-3, with a possible D match to TRBD2 (7 bases). The CDR3 runs 14 residues. The germline V gene encodes CDR1 SQVTM and CDR2 ANQGSEA.

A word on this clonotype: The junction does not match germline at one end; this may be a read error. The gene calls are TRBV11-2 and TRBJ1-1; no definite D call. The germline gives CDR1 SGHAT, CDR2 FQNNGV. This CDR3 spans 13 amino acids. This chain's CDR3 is CASGLEKSSEAFF. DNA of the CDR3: TGTGCCAGCGGCTTAGAGAAGTCTTCCGAAGCTTTCTTT. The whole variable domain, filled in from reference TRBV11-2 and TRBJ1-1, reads EAGVAQSPRYKIIEKRQSVAFWCNPISGHATLYWYQQILGQGPKLLIQFQNNGVVDDSQLPKDRFSAERLKGVDSTLKIQPAKLEDSAVYLCASGLEKSSEAFFGQGTRLTVV.

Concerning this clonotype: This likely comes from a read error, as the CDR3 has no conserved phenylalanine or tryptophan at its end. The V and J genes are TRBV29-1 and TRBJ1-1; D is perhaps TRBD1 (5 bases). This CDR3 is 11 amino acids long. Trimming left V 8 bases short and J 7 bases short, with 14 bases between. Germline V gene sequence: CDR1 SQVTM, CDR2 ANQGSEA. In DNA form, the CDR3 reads TGCAGCTTCAGCAGGGAGGTTGAAGCTTTCTCT. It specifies CSFSREVEAFS.

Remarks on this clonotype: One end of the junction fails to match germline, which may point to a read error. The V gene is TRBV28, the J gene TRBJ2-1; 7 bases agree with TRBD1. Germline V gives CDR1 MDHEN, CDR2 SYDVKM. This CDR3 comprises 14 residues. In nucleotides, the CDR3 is TGTGCCAGCAGGGGGACAGCCCTACTGGATGAGCAGCTCTTC. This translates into CASRGTALLDEQLF.

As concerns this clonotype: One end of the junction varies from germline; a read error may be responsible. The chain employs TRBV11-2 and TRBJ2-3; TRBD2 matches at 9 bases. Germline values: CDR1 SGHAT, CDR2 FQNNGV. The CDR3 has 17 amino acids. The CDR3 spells CYSSSVAGVSSTDTQYF. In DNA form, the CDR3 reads TGTTACAGCTCCTCGGTAGCGGGAGTGTCTAGCACCGATACGCAGTATTTT.

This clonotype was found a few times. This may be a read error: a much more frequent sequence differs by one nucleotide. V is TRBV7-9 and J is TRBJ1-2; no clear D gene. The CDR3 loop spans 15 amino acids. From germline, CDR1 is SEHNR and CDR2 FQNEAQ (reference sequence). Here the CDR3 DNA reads TGTGCCAGCAGCTCAACGACGGCTACGGGGTATGGCTACATCTTC. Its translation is CASSSTTATGYGYIF.

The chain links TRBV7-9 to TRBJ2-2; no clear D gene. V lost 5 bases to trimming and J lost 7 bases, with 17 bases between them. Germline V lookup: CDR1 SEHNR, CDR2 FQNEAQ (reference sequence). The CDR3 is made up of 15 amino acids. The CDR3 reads CASSVASWVGGELFF. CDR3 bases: TGTGCCAGCAGCGTCGCCTCGTGGGTTGGCGGGGAGCTGTTTTTT.

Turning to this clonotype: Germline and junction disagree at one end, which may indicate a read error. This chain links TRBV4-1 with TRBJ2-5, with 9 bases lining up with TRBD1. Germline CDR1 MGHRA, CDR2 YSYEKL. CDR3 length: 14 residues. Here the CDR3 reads CARSPKDRGDTQYF. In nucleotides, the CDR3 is TGCGCCAGGAGCCCAAAGGACAGGGGAGATACCCAGTACTTC.

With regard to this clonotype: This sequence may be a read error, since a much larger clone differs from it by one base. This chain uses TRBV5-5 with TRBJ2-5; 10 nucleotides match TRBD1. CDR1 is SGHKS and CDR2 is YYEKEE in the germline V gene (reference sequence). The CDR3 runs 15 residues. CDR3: CASGLGTGVGETQYF. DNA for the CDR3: TGTGCCAGCGGCTTAGGGACAGGGGTAGGAGAGACCCAGTACTTC.

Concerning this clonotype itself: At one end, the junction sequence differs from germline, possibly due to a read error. The CDR3 loop reads CACSYGGSYDYTF. The CDR3 bases are TGTGCCTGCAGTTACGGGGGATCCTATGACTACACCTTC. The chain carries TRBV6-5 and TRBJ1-2, with D possibly TRBD1 on 5 matching bases. CDR1 and CDR2 from the germline V gene are MNHEY and SVGAGI. This CDR3 has 13 amino acids.

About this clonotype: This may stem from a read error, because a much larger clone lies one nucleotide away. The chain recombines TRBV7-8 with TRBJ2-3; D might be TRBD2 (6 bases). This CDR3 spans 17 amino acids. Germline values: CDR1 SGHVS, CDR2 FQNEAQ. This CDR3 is CASSIAPGLLKTDTQYF. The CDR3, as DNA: TGTGCCAGCAGCATAGCGCCGGGACTTTTGAAAACAGATACGCAGTATTTT.

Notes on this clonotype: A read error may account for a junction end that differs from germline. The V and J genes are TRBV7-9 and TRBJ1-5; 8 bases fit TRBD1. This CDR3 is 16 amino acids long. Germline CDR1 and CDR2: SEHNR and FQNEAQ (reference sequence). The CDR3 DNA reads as TGTGCCATCAGCGAACGAGACAGGGGTTCGGATCAGCCCCAGCATTTT. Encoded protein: CAISERDRGSDQPQHF.

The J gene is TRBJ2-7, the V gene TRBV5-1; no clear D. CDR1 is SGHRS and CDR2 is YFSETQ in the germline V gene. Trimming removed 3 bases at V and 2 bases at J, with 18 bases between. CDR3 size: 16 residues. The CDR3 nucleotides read TGCGCCAGCAGCTCGACCCTTTCTACGCGCCCCTACGAGCAGTACTTC. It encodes CASSSTLSTRPYEQYF.

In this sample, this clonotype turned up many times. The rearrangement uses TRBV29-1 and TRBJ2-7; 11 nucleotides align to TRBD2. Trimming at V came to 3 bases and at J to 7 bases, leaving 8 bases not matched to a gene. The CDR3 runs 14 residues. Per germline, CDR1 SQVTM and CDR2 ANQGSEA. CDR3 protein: CSVDLAGGPKEQYF. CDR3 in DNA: TGCAGCGTTGATTTAGCGGGAGGGCCGAAAGAGCAGTACTTC.

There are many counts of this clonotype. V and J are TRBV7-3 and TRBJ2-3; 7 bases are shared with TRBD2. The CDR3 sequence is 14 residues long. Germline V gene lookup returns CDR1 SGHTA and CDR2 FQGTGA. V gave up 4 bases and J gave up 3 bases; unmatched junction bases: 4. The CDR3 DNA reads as TGTGCCAGCAGCTCTCGGGGAGGGACAGATACGCAGTATTTT. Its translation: CASSSRGGTDTQYF. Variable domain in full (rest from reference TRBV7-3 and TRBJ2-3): GAGVSQTPSNKVTEKGKYVELRCDPISGHTALYWYRQSLGQGPEFLIYFQGTGAADDSGLPNDRFFAVRPEGSVSTLKIQRTERGDSAVYLCASSSRGGTDTQYFGPGTRLTVL.

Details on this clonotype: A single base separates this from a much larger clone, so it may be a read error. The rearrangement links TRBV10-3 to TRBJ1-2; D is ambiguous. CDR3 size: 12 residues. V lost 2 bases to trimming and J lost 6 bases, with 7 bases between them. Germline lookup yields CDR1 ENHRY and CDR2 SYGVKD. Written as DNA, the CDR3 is TGTGCCATCAGTGAGACACTTCATGGCTACACCTTC. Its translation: CAISETLHGYTF.